This T cell receptor (beta chain) derives from a study of shared T cell receptors in the human thymus. Assay: immunoSEQ multiplex PCR; the TCRdb copy retains only in-frame clones and omits some. The sample shows hundreds of thousands of clones, around 87% of them seen only once. The germline gives CDR1 SGHDN, CDR2 FVKESK. Trimming shortened V by 1 base and J by 1 base, and 16 bases separated the two germline ends. The CDR3 totals 17 residues. The data were also submitted as part of a second study, on human thymus T cells. That report notes: Thymus was obtained from resections taken during corrective heart surgery. Use of V and J genes seemed skewed within the thymic and blood repertoires. Among unrelated individuals, related research reported thymic repertoires that overlapped highly.

The origin of this receptor is a boy under two years old with a congenital heart defect. Sequenced sample: thymocytes. The gene calls are TRBV14 and TRBJ2-5, with D possibly matching TRBD1 (6 bases). Here the CDR3 DNA reads TGTGCCAGCAGCCAAGTTGATTACAGGGTTATCCAAGAGACCCAGTACTTC. This translates into CASSQVDYRVIQETQYF.